This TCR beta chain derives from a study of OX40 agonist ivuxolimab in advanced cancers. About the research overall: The treatment was a fully human IgG2 OX40 agonist, ivuxolimab. Hepatocellular carcinoma, melanoma, renal cell or head and neck cancer affected the dose-escalation patients.

The data were produced by immunoSEQ multiplex PCR, yet TCRdb's version contains in-frame clones alone and is incomplete. The sample records some 79,000 clones, roughly 92% being singletons. Samples were taken at baseline and on day 1 of cycles 4 and 7. The TCR sequence derives from an adult with an advanced solid tumor such as melanoma, head and neck, liver or kidney cancer. Material: CD4+ or CD8+ T cells sorted from blood, obtained in a trial of the OX40 agonist ivuxolimab.

This CDR3 is CASSIEGGGEQFF. The CDR3 DNA sequence: TGTGCCAGTAGTATAGAGGGCGGGGGGGAGCAGTTCTTC. The chain combines TRBV19 with TRBJ2-1, with 8 bases aligning to TRBD2. Unmatched junction bases numbered 2, after V lost 0 bases and J lost 10 bases. Per germline, CDR1 LNHDA and CDR2 SQIVND (reference sequence). The CDR3 contains 13 residues.